These 19 T cell receptor beta chains were sequenced from one sample in a study of T cell changes during pregnancy in multiple sclerosis (dated by TCRdb to between 2018 and 2021). Library preparation employed the immunoSEQ multiplex PCR assay. TCRdb stores this immuneACCESS table with in-frame sequences only. Part of the clones is absent; in the studies checked, under half of the shortfall reflects unresolved V genes, and no reason is known for the rest. The sample profile shows about 38,000 clones; roughly 93% of them were found once. The ten top clones hold under 0.5% of the sample. Sequencing used CD4+ T cells from peripheral blood mononuclear cells, obtained in the second trimester of pregnancy. These receptors originate from a female donor with multiple sclerosis, enrolled in a pregnancy study.

The V call is TRBV5-1, the J call TRBJ2-5; a weak D match, TRBD2 (7 bases). This CDR3 has 15 residues. Germline V gene sequence: CDR1 SGHRS, CDR2 YFSETQ. Trimming shortened V by 3 bases and J by 1 base, and 13 bases separated the two germline ends. CDR3 nucleotide sequence: TGCGCCAGCAGCTCGGGGGGCACAAGCCAAGAGACCCAGTACTTC. Translation gives CASSSGGTSQETQYF.

The chain employs TRBV27 and TRBJ2-5; 10 bases agree with TRBD2. CDR1 is MNHEY and CDR2 is SMNVEV in the germline V gene (reference sequence). The CDR3 spans 15 residues. With V trimmed by 7 bases and J by 0 bases, 5 bases remained unmatched. CDR3 protein: CASTNSGGYQETQYF. CDR3 DNA sequence: TGTGCCAGCACCAATAGCGGGGGGTACCAAGAGACCCAGTACTTC.

CDR3 protein: CASSLGGPITEAFF. Written as DNA, the CDR3 is TGCGCCAGCAGCTTGGGTGGCCCGATCACTGAAGCTTTCTTT. This chain connects TRBV5-1 to TRBJ1-1; D remains unclear. The length of the CDR3 is 14 residues. The germline V gene encodes CDR1 SGHRS and CDR2 YFSETQ. Trimming took 0 bases from V and 4 from J, leaving 10 bases between them.

V gene TRBV5-1 combines with J gene TRBJ2-2; 8 bases are shared with TRBD2. The germline V gene encodes CDR1 SGHRS and CDR2 YFSETQ. Trimming took 10 bases from V and 2 from J; bases not matched to a gene: 19. The CDR3 is made up of 18 amino acids. The CDR3 DNA sequence: TGCGCCGGCAACGACCGAGGAGGCGGGGGGTTAAACACCGGGGAGCTGTTTTTT. Translating gives CAGNDRGGGGLNTGELFF.

V gene TRBV5-1 combines with J gene TRBJ2-1; 11 bases are a match to TRBD1. CDR1 is SGHRS, CDR2 YFSETQ, per germline. V lost 4 bases, J lost 10 bases, and 10 bases stayed unmatched. The CDR3 totals 15 residues. The CDR3 DNA sequence: TGCGCCAGCAGCCCAGGACAGGGGGCCCCCCGGGAGCAGTTCTTC. It yields the protein CASSPGQGAPREQFF.

The table lists this clone with a count of one. V is TRBV18 and J is TRBJ1-5; perhaps TRBD1 as D (5 bases). The CDR3 is 15 residues long. V gave up 6 bases and J gave up 0 bases, with 12 bases separating them. The germline V gene encodes CDR1 KGHSH and CDR2 LQKENI. CDR3 sequence reads: CASSGGGNSNQPQHF. In nucleotides, the CDR3 is TGTGCCAGCTCCGGGGGGGGAAATAGCAATCAGCCCCAGCATTTT.

The chain links TRBV6-5 to TRBJ1-5; D ambiguous. There are 16 residues in the CDR3. Trimming left V 0 bases short and J 7 bases short, with 16 bases between. Germline CDR1 MNHEY, CDR2 SVGAGI. The CDR3 loop reads CASSYSIPHHGQPQHF. CDR3 sequence (DNA): TGTGCCAGCAGTTACTCGATCCCCCATCACGGGCAGCCCCAGCATTTT.

This clone was counted a few times. V is TRBV5-1 and J is TRBJ1-1, with 7 bases identical to TRBD1. Germline V lookup: CDR1 SGHRS, CDR2 YFSETQ. V trimming: 5 bases; J trimming: 2 bases; junction bases outside the gene matches: 6. The CDR3 is 14 amino acids. CDR3 sequence (DNA): TGCGCCAGCAGTCCAGACAGGGAAAACACTGAAGCTTTCTTT. It codes for CASSPDRENTEAFF.

The chain links TRBV6-4 to TRBJ2-1; a weak D match, TRBD1 (7 bases). Per the germline V gene, CDR1 is MRHNA and CDR2 is SNTAGT. The V end lost 6 bases, the J end lost 0 bases, and 18 bases lay between the germline ends. There are 17 residues in the CDR3. The CDR3 spells CASSHAGQLSSYNEQFF. CDR3 bases: TGTGCCAGCAGCCATGCGGGACAGCTCAGCTCCTACAATGAGCAGTTCTTC.

The genes are TRBV5-1 and TRBJ2-7; 10 bases are shared with TRBD2. The CDR3 has 15 residues. CDR1 is SGHRS and CDR2 is YFSETQ in the germline V gene. V shed 3 bases and J 1 base; nucleotides not matched to a gene: 4. This CDR3 reads CASSSTGLASYEQYF. DNA of the CDR3: TGCGCCAGCAGCTCTACGGGACTAGCGTCCTACGAGCAGTACTTC.

This clone has just one count. The chain employs TRBV18 and TRBJ1-1; 10 positions match TRBD1. This CDR3 spans 16 amino acids. CDR1 and CDR2 (germline): KGHSH, LQKENI. With V trimmed by 2 bases and J by 4 bases, 7 bases remained unmatched. In DNA form, the CDR3 reads TGTGCCAGCTCACCAATGACAGGGGGCCTAGTCACTGAAGCTTTCTTT. The encoded protein is CASSPMTGGLVTEAFF.

CDR3 in DNA: TGTGCCAGCTTCAAAAGGCCCGGCGGGGAAGAGACCCAGTACTTC. It codes for CASFKRPGGEETQYF. The chain is built from TRBV18 and TRBJ2-5, with D possibly TRBD2 on 6 matching bases. The V end lost 7 bases, the J end lost 3 bases, and 18 bases lay between the germline ends. Germline V gene data show CDR1 as KGHSH and CDR2 as LQKENI. The CDR3 sequence is 15 residues long.

J is TRBJ2-2 and V is TRBV28, with TRBD2 identical over 12 bases. V trimming: 5 bases; J trimming: 4 bases; junction bases outside the gene matches: 8. CDR3 size: 17 residues. Germline-derived CDR1 and CDR2 are MDHEN and SYDVKM. CDR3 in amino acids: CASSLLGLAGSTGELFF. In nucleotides, the CDR3 is TGTGCCAGCAGTCTCTTGGGACTAGCGGGTTCCACCGGGGAGCTGTTTTTT.

The chain carries TRBV2 and TRBJ1-1, with 7 bases lining up with TRBD1. The germline V gene has CDR1 SNHLY and CDR2 FYNNEI. Trimming at V came to 7 bases and at J to 8 bases, leaving 10 bases not matched to a gene. This CDR3 has 13 amino acids. CDR3: CASISLGTAEAFF. The CDR3 nucleotides are TGTGCCAGCATAAGTCTCGGGACAGCCGAAGCTTTCTTT.

This sequence joins TRBV27 and TRBJ1-1, with D perhaps TRBD1 (5 bases). With 3 bases removed from V and 5 bases from J, the gap between germline ends came to 10 bases. There are 13 residues in the CDR3. Germline V gives CDR1 MNHEY, CDR2 SMNVEV (reference sequence). The CDR3 sequence is CASSLGLGTEAFF. CDR3 bases: TGTGCCAGCAGTTTGGGGCTGGGGACTGAAGCTTTCTTT.

This chain connects TRBV5-1 to TRBJ2-1, with D maybe TRBD1 (5 bases). The germline CDR1 and CDR2 sequences are SGHRS and YFSETQ. There are 16 residues in the CDR3. With 0 bases removed from V and 6 bases from J, the gap between germline ends came to 16 bases. Written as DNA, the CDR3 is TGCGCCAGCAGCTTGGGGGGCGTGCTCCCCCTCAATGAGCAGTTCTTC. Translated, it gives CASSLGGVLPLNEQFF.

This chain joins TRBV4-2 and TRBJ2-3, with D perhaps TRBD2 (6 bases). CDR1 LGHNA and CDR2 YNFKEQ come from the germline V gene. The CDR3 has 15 residues. Trimming left V 1 base short and J 5 bases short, with 13 bases between. DNA of the CDR3: TGTGCCAGCAGCCAAGCGGAGGGGCGAGGAGATACGCAGTATTTT. As protein: CASSQAEGRGDTQYF.

The V call is TRBV4-1, the J call TRBJ2-1; 12 positions agree with TRBD2. The CDR3 sequence is 17 residues long. The trim removed 2 bases at V and 4 bases at J, leaving 6 bases unmatched. CDR1 and CDR2 (germline): MGHRA, YSYEKL. CDR3 nucleotides: TGCGCCAGCAGCCAAAAAGGGGGGACTAGCGGGTACAATGAGCAGTTCTTC. The encoded protein is CASSQKGGTSGYNEQFF.

The J gene is TRBJ2-2, the V gene TRBV7-2, with 7 nucleotides matching TRBD2. The V gene's germline CDR1 is SGHTA and CDR2 FQGNSA. J lost 2 bases, V lost 3 bases, and 6 bases had no gene match. This CDR3 is built from 16 residues. The CDR3 region is CASSLRSGANTGELFF. CDR3 DNA: TGTGCCAGCAGCTTGAGGAGCGGGGCAAACACCGGGGAGCTGTTTTTT.